What follows are 28 T cell receptor beta chains derived from one specimen sequenced in a study of OX40 agonist ivuxolimab in advanced cancers. Using immunoSEQ multiplex PCR, the repertoire was profiled, and TCRdb retains in-frame clones only, with some absent. The table includes 50,000 to 75,000 clones, around 86% detected once. The sequenced sample was CD4+ or CD8+ T cells sorted from blood, obtained in a trial of the OX40 agonist ivuxolimab. Source of these receptors: an adult with an advanced solid tumor such as melanoma, head and neck, liver or kidney cancer.

The V call is TRBV27, the J call TRBJ1-5; D gene uncertain. The CDR3 is 13 amino acids. With 6 bases removed from V and 4 bases from J, the gap between germline ends came to 10 bases. Germline CDR1 MNHEY, CDR2 SMNVEV (reference sequence). The CDR3 DNA reads TGTGCCAGCAGCTTCTCAATAAATCAGCCCCAGCATTTT. Its protein product is CASSFSINQPQHF.

The chain is built from TRBV5-5 and TRBJ1-2, with 9 nucleotides matching TRBD1. The germline V gene encodes CDR1 SGHKS and CDR2 YYEKEE (reference sequence). There are 17 residues in the CDR3. The ends lost 6 bases at V and 1 base at J; junction bases unmatched: 13. The CDR3: CASTRNTGTGSNYGYTF. In DNA, the CDR3 is TGTGCCAGCACCCGGAACACCGGGACAGGGAGTAACTATGGCTACACCTTC. Based on the CDR3 plus reference TRBV5-5 and TRBJ1-2, the full variable domain is DAGVTQSPTHLIKTRGQQVTLRCSPISGHKSVSWYQQVLGQGPQFIFQYYEKEERGRGNFPDRFSARQFPNYSSELNVNALLLGDSALYLCASTRNTGTGSNYGYTFGSGTRLTVV.

This chain links TRBV27 with TRBJ2-7; 9 bases are a match to TRBD1. Germline V gene data show CDR1 as MNHEY and CDR2 as SMNVEV (reference sequence). The CDR3 covers 14 residues. Trimming cost V 8 bases and J 6 bases; bases outside gene matches: 11. CDR3 bases: TGTGCCAGCCATCGACAGGGGGGGTTTGGCGAGCAGTACTTC. This encodes CASHRQGGFGEQYF.

This sequence joins TRBV30 and TRBJ2-5, with a tentative D call TRBD1 (6 bases). The CDR3 length is 14 residues. Germline values: CDR1 GTSNPN, CDR2 SVGIG (reference sequence). V lost 0 bases, J lost 2 bases, and 10 bases lay in between. CDR3 nucleotides: TGTGCCTGGAGTGTACTGGGGGCTCAAGAGACCCAGTACTTC. Its protein is CAWSVLGAQETQYF.

The chain uses TRBV28 and TRBJ1-2, with D maybe TRBD1 (5 bases). Trimming left V 2 bases short and J 4 bases short, with 5 bases between. The CDR3 contains 12 residues. Germline values: CDR1 MDHEN, CDR2 SYDVKM. In nucleotides, the CDR3 is TGTGCCAGCAGTTTACAGGGCTATGGCTACACCTTC. This codes for CASSLQGYGYTF.

As to this clone: A read error may account for a junction end that differs from germline. V gene TRBV2 combines with J gene TRBJ2-7; D not certain. The CDR3 extends over 13 amino acids. CDR1 SNHLY and CDR2 FYNNEI come from the germline V gene. The CDR3 sequence: CASREAESYEQYF. The CDR3 DNA reads TGTGCCAGCAGGGAAGCAGAATCTTACGAGCAGTACTTC.

V usage is TRBV28 and J usage is TRBJ2-7, with 7 bases matching TRBD1. V shed 3 bases, J shed 4 bases, and the junction held 15 bases outside the gene matches. The germline V gene has CDR1 MDHEN and CDR2 SYDVKM. The CDR3 covers 17 residues. The CDR3 protein is CASSFYSLGQETYEQYF. For the CDR3, the DNA is TGTGCCAGCAGTTTCTATTCGCTAGGACAGGAGACTTACGAGCAGTACTTC.

This chain connects TRBV7-3 to TRBJ2-1; 10 nucleotides align to TRBD2. Losses at the gene ends were 4 bases for V and 4 bases for J; bases not matched to a gene: 4. The CDR3 is 15 residues long. Germline CDR1 is SGHTA and CDR2 is FQGTGA. The CDR3 here is CASSSPAGGYNEQFF. In DNA, the CDR3 is TGTGCCAGCAGCTCTCCAGCGGGGGGGTACAATGAGCAGTTCTTC. The full variable domain, completed using reference TRBV7-3 and TRBJ2-1, is GAGVSQTPSNKVTEKGKYVELRCDPISGHTALYWYRQSLGQGPEFLIYFQGTGAADDSGLPNDRFFAVRPEGSVSTLKIQRTERGDSAVYLCASSSPAGGYNEQFFGPGTRLTVL.

The chain links TRBV14 to TRBJ1-4, with D unresolved. The CDR3 is 13 residues long. Between the trimmed V and J ends, which lost 0 bases and 8 bases, there was a span of 7 bases. Germline V gene lookup returns CDR1 SGHDN and CDR2 FVKESK. CDR3 region: CASSQDPREKLFF. The CDR3, as DNA: TGTGCCAGCAGCCAAGATCCTAGAGAAAAACTGTTTTTT. Using reference TRBV14 and TRBJ1-4 for the parts outside the CDR3, the full variable domain is EAGVTQFPSHSVIEKGQTVTLRCDPISGHDNLYWYRRVMGKEIKFLLHFVKESKQDESGMPNNRFLAERTGGTYSTLKVQPAELEDSGVYFCASSQDPREKLFFGSGTQLSVL.

The rearrangement joins TRBV5-5 to TRBJ1-2; 8 bases are shared with TRBD1. From germline, CDR1 is SGHKS and CDR2 YYEKEE (reference sequence). The length of the CDR3 is 13 residues. Unmatched junction bases numbered 8, after V lost 2 bases and J lost 11 bases. CDR3 bases: TGTGCCAGCAGCTTTGGACAGGGAGACGGATACACCTTC. Protein: CASSFGQGDGYTF.

The rearrangement uses TRBV7-3 and TRBJ2-6, with D unclear. The CDR3 is 16 residues long. Trimming took 0 bases from V and 2 from J, leaving 8 bases between them. Germline CDR1 is SGHTA and CDR2 is FQGTGA. DNA of the CDR3: TGTGCCAGCAGCTTAACCGTTGTCGCTGGGGCCAACGTCCTGACTTTC. Translated, it gives CASSLTVVAGANVLTF.

This sequence joins TRBV5-1 and TRBJ2-3; D is perhaps TRBD1 (5 bases). The V gene lost 4 bases and the J gene lost 4 bases, with 19 bases spanning the gap. The germline gives CDR1 SGHRS, CDR2 YFSETQ. This CDR3 has 16 residues. This CDR3 is CASSPNVGAEPDTQYF. The CDR3 coding sequence is TGCGCCAGCAGCCCCAATGTTGGGGCAGAACCAGATACGCAGTATTTT.

This clone occurred a few times. The chain links TRBV27 to TRBJ2-1; TRBD1 or TRBD2 may be the D gene (5 bases each). CDR1 and CDR2 (germline): MNHEY, SMNVEV (reference sequence). This CDR3 region has 15 residues. The V end was cut by 1 base, the J end by 0 bases, with 7 bases between. The CDR3: CASSLFGASYNEQFF. CDR3 bases: TGTGCCAGCAGTTTATTCGGGGCCTCCTACAATGAGCAGTTCTTC.

This chain joins TRBV2 and TRBJ2-4, with D possibly matching TRBD1 (7 bases). V dropped 2 bases and J dropped 1 base, with 27 bases sitting between them. This CDR3 comprises 21 residues. Per the germline V gene, CDR1 is SNHLY and CDR2 is FYNNEI. The CDR3 loop reads CASSESPALSRGAEAKNIQYF. CDR3 nucleotides: TGTGCCAGCAGTGAATCCCCGGCCCTATCCAGGGGGGCGGAGGCCAAAAACATTCAGTACTTC.

The table lists this clone with a count of one. This rearrangement joins TRBV7-9 to TRBJ1-1, with D perhaps TRBD1 (5 bases). Germline lookup yields CDR1 SEHNR and CDR2 FQNEAQ (reference sequence). V lost 2 bases and J lost 7, with 14 bases in between. CDR3 length: 14 amino acids. CDR3 nucleotide sequence: TGTGCCAGCAGCTTAAATAGTCTCGGGGGTGAAGCTTTCTTT. Its protein is CASSLNSLGGEAFF.

V is TRBV27 and J is TRBJ2-1; TRBD2 aligns across 10 bases. The CDR3 length is 13 residues. Germline V gene sequence: CDR1 MNHEY, CDR2 SMNVEV (reference sequence). Trimming at V came to 6 bases and at J to 7 bases, leaving 3 bases not matched to a gene. The CDR3: CASRLAGTNEQFF. In DNA, the CDR3 is TGTGCCAGCAGACTAGCGGGAACTAATGAGCAGTTCTTC.

This clone turned up a few times. The chain combines TRBV28 with TRBJ1-2; perhaps TRBD1 as D (5 bases). The CDR3 sequence is 11 residues long. Trimming left V 5 bases short and J 4 bases short, with 5 bases between. Per germline, CDR1 MDHEN and CDR2 SYDVKM. The DNA for the CDR3 is TGTGCCAGCAGTGACAGCTATGGCTACACCTTC. Residues: CASSDSYGYTF.

V and J are TRBV12-5 and TRBJ2-1; TRBD2 matches at 15 bases. Germline loops: CDR1 LGHNT, CDR2 FRNRAP. V lost 4 bases, J lost 7 bases, and 5 bases stayed unmatched. This CDR3 comprises 16 residues. The CDR3 DNA follows: TGTGCTAGTGGTTGGACTAGCGGGGGGGCAGTAAATGAGCAGTTCTTC. This translates into CASGWTSGGAVNEQFF.

CDR3 sequence reads: CASSYPDVPGELFF. The CDR3 DNA reads as TGTGCCAGCAGTTACCCCGACGTCCCCGGGGAGCTGTTTTTT. J is TRBJ2-2 and V is TRBV27; D gene ambiguous. The CDR3 spans 14 residues. Germline loops: CDR1 MNHEY, CDR2 SMNVEV (reference sequence). V shed 4 bases and J shed 6 bases, with 12 bases lying between them.

This chain joins TRBV9 and TRBJ2-1; 7 nucleotides line up with TRBD1. V shed 1 base, J shed 1 base, and the junction held 5 bases outside the gene matches. Germline V gives CDR1 SGDLS, CDR2 YYNGEE. The CDR3 runs to 16 residues. The CDR3 is CASSVLEGASYNEQFF. The DNA of the CDR3 is TGTGCCAGCAGCGTATTAGAGGGGGCTTCCTACAATGAGCAGTTCTTC.

The rearrangement links TRBV28 to TRBJ1-5; D remains unclear. The CDR3 extends over 12 amino acids. V was cut by 5 bases and J by 4 bases, with 6 bases left in between. CDR1 MDHEN and CDR2 SYDVKM come from the germline V gene. The CDR3 here is CASSNMNQPQHF. The CDR3 DNA is TGTGCCAGCAGTAATATGAATCAGCCCCAGCATTTT.

The V gene is TRBV5-6, the J gene TRBJ1-2; D unresolved. The CDR3 runs to 14 residues. The V end lost 1 base, the J end lost 7 bases, and 14 bases lay between the germline ends. From germline, CDR1 is SGHDT and CDR2 YYEEEE. The CDR3 nucleotides are TGTGCCAGCAGCTTGTTTTGGGATGGTACTGGCTACACCTTC. Amino acid sequence: CASSLFWDGTGYTF.

The gene calls are TRBV11-2 and TRBJ2-7; D unclear. V lost 0 bases, J lost 2 bases, and 2 bases lay in between. Germline CDR1 is SGHAT and CDR2 is FQNNGV. The CDR3 covers 12 residues. CDR3 loop: CASSLEPYEQYF. The CDR3 DNA reads TGTGCCAGCAGCTTAGAACCCTACGAGCAGTACTTC.

The chain combines TRBV11-1 with TRBJ2-5; D is unresolved. CDR3 length equals 16 residues. V lost 5 bases and J lost 5, with 21 bases in between. The germline gives CDR1 SGHAT, CDR2 FQDESV (reference sequence). The DNA for the CDR3 is TGTGCCAGCAGCCTAAGAATCTGGGCAGGATATGAGACCCAGTACTTC. Its translation: CASSLRIWAGYETQYF.

The chain uses TRBV7-9 and TRBJ1-2, with D unclear. Germline assignment: CDR1 SEHNR and CDR2 FQNEAQ (reference sequence). With 0 bases removed from V and 6 bases from J, the gap between germline ends came to 8 bases. CDR3 length: 13 amino acids. CDR3 loop: CASSLARLDGYTF. CDR3 nucleotide sequence: TGTGCCAGCAGCTTAGCGCGCCTTGATGGCTACACCTTC.

This sequence joins TRBV28 and TRBJ1-5; weak D call: TRBD1 (5 bases). Between the trimmed V and J ends, which lost 5 bases and 5 bases, there was a span of 13 bases. Germline values: CDR1 MDHEN, CDR2 SYDVKM. CDR3 size: 14 residues. The CDR3 protein is CASSPLDRDQPQHF. Here the CDR3 DNA reads TGTGCCAGCAGTCCACTAGACAGAGATCAGCCCCAGCATTTT.

The chain joins TRBV19 to TRBJ2-6; D unresolved. Germline V lookup: CDR1 LNHDA, CDR2 SQIVND (reference sequence). V was pared by 9 bases and J by 0 bases, with 6 bases between. This CDR3 is 13 amino acids long. CDR3 sequence reads: CASQSSGANVLTF. CDR3 in DNA: TGTGCCAGCCAGTCCTCTGGGGCCAACGTCCTGACTTTC. Based on the CDR3 plus reference TRBV19 and TRBJ2-6, the full variable domain is DGGITQSPKYLFRKEGQNVTLSCEQNLNHDAMYWYRQDPGQGLRLIYYSQIVNDFQKGDIAEGYSVSREKKESFPLTVTSAQKNPTAFYLCASQSSGANVLTFGAGSRLTVL.

This clone was counted a few times. The rearrangement links TRBV29-1 to TRBJ2-7, with D tentatively TRBD1 (6 bases). This CDR3 has 15 amino acids. The V gene lost 3 bases and the J gene lost 2 bases, with 17 bases spanning the gap. CDR1 SQVTM and CDR2 ANQGSEA come from the germline V gene. The CDR3 protein is CSVDSPQGPPYEQYF. The CDR3 DNA follows: TGCAGCGTTGACTCCCCCCAGGGGCCCCCCTACGAGCAGTACTTC.